The sample holds one count of the clone carrying this T cell receptor beta chain. Its specificity is not known. Measured with immunoSEQ multiplex PCR; TCRdb has only the in-frame clones, and not every one. The data show about 520,000 clones, 95% to 97% seen once. There are 13 residues in the CDR3. Per the germline V gene, CDR1 is MNHEY and CDR2 is SMNVEV (reference sequence). V gave up 0 bases and J gave up 6 bases; unmatched junction bases: 2. The data stem from a study of shared clonotypes between healthy human individuals. Study in general: Per donor, three plates held CD4 naive cells, three held CD4 memory, two held CD8 naive and one held CD8 memory.

The donors, all of them Caucasian adults, lived in Nashville, Tennessee. The study, taken as a whole, reports: Large sequencing depth failed to make sorted-subset sequencing complete, rarefaction showed.

Sequences were obtained from naive CD4+ T cells sorted from blood. Indicated subset: CD45RA+ positively selected. The TCR comes from a woman aged 25-40 years in good health. The chain carries TRBV27 and TRBJ2-7; 7 bases agree with TRBD1. The CDR3: CASSLSRQGEQYF. Here the CDR3 DNA reads TGTGCCAGCAGTTTATCACGACAGGGCGAGCAGTACTTC.